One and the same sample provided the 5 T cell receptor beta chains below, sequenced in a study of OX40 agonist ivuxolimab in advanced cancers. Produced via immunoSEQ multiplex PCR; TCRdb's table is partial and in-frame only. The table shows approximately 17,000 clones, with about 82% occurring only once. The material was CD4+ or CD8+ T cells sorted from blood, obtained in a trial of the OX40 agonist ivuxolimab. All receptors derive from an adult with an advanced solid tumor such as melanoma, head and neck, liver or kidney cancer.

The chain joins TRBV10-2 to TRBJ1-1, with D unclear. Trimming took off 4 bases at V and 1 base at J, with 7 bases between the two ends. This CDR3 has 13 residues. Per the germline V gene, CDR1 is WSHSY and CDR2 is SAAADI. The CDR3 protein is CASSVWQNTEAFF. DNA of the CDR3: TGCGCCAGCAGTGTTTGGCAGAACACTGAAGCTTTCTTT.

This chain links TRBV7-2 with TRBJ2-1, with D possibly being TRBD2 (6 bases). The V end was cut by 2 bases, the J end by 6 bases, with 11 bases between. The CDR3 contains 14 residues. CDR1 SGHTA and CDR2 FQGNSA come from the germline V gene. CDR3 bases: TGTGCCAGCAGCTTATCCGGGGGACCCAATGAGCAGTTCTTC. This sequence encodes CASSLSGGPNEQFF.

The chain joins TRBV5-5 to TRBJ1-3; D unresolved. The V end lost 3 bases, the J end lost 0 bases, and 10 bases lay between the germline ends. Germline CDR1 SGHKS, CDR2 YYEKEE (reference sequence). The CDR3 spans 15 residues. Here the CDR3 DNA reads TGTGCCAGCAGCTACGACACACTCTCTGGAAACACCATATATTTT. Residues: CASSYDTLSGNTIYF.

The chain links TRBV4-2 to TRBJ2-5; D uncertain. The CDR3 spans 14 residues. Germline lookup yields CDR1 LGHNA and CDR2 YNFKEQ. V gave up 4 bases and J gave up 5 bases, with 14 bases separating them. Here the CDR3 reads CASSLGGVRETQYF. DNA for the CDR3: TGTGCCAGCAGCCTGGGCGGAGTGAGGGAGACCCAGTACTTC.

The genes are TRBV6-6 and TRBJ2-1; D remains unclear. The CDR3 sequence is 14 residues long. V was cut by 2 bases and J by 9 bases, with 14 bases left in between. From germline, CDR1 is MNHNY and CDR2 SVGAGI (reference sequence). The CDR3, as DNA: TGTGCCAGCAGTTACCCGACTCGACGTATTGAGCAGTTCTTC. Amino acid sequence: CASSYPTRRIEQFF.